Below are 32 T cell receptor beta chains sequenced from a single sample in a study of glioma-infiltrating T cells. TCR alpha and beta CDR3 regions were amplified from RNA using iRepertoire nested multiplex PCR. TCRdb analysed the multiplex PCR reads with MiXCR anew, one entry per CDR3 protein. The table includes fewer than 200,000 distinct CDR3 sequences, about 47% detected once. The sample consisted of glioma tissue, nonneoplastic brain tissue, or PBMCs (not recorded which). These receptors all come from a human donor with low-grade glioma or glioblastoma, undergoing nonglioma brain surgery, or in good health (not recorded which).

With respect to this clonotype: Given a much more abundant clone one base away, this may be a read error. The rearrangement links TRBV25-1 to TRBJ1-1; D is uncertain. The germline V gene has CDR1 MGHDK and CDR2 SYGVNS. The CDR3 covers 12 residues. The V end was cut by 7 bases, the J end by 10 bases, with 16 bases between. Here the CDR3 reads CASKVITMRAFF. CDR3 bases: TGTGCCAGCAAAGTCATTACGATGAGAGCTTTCTTT.

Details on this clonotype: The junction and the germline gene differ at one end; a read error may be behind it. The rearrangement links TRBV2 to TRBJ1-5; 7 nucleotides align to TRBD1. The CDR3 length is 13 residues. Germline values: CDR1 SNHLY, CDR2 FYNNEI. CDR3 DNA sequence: TGTGCCAGCAGTCGACAGGGCAATCAGCTCCAGCATTTT. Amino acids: CASSRQGNQLQHF.

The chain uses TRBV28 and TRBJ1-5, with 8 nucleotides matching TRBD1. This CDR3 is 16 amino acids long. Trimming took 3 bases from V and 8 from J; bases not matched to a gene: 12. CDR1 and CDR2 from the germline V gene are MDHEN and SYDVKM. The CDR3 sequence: CASSFTGGRRNKPQHF. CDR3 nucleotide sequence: TGTGCCAGCAGTTTTACAGGGGGGAGAAGAAATAAGCCCCAGCATTTT.

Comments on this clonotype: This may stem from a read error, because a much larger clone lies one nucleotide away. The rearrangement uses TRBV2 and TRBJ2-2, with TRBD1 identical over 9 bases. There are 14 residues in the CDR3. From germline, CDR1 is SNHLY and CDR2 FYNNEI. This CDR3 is CVSRQGDNTGELFF. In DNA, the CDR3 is TGTGTCAGCCGACAGGGGGATAACACCGGGGAGCTGTTTTTT.

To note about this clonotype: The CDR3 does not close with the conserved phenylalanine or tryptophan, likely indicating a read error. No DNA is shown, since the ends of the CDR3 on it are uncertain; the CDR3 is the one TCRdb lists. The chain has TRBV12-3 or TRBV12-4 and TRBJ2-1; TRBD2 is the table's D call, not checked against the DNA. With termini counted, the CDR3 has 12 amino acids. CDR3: CARLSRPTLALN.

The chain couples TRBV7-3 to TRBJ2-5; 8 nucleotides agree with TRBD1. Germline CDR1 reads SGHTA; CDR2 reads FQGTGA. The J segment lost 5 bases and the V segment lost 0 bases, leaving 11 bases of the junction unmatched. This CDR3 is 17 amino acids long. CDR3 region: CASSLTWDRKRRETQYF. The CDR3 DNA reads TGTGCCAGCAGCTTAACTTGGGACAGGAAAAGACGTGAGACCCAGTACTTC.

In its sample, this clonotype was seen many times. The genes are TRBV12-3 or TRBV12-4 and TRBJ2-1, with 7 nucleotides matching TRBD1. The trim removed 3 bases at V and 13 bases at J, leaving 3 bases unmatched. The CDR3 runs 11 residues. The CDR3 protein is CASSLGQPQFF. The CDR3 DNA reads TGTGCCAGCAGTTTGGGACAGCCTCAGTTCTTC.

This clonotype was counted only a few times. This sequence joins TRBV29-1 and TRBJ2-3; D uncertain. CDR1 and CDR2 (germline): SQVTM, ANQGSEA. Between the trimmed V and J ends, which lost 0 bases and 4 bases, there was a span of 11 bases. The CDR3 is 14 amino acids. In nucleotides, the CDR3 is TGCAGCGTTGAAGATCCGAAAGGTGCAGATACGCAGTATTTT. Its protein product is CSVEDPKGADTQYF.

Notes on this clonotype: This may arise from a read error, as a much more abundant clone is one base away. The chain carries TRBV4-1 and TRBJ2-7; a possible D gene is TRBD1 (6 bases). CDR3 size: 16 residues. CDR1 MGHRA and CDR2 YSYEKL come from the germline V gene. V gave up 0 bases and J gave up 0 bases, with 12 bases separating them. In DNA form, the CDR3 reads TGCGCCAGCAGCCAAGACGGGGACACATCCTCCTACGAGCAGTACTTC. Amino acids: CASSQDGDTSSYEQYF.

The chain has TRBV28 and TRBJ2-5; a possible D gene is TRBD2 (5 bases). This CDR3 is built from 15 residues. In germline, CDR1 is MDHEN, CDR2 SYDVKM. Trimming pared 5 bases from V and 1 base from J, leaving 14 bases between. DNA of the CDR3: TGTGCCAGCAGTAGCGGCGGCGTATTCCAAGAGACCCAGTACTTC. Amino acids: CASSSGGVFQETQYF.

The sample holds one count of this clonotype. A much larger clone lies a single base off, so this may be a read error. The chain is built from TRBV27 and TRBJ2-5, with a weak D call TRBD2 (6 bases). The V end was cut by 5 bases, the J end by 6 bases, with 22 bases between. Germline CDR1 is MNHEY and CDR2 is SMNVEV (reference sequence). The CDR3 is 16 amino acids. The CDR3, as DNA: TGTGCCAGCAGTGAATACCTGGACGGGAGTAAAAAGACCCAGTACTTC. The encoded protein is CASSEYLDGSKKTQYF.

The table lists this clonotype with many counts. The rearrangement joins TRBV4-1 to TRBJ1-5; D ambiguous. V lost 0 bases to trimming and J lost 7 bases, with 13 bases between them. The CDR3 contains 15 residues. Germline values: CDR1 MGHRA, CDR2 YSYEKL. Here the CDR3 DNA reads TGCGCCAGCAGCCAAGATCGGTCTGTGGGGCAGCCCCAGCATTTT. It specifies CASSQDRSVGQPQHF.

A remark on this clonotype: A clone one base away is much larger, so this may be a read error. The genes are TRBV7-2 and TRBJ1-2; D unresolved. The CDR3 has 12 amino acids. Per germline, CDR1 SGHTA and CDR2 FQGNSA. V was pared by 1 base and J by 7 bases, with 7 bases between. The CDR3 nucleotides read TGTACCAGCAGCTTAGAGGGTTTTGGCTACACCTTC. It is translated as CTSSLEGFGYTF. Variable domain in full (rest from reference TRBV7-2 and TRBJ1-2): GAGVSQSPSNKVTEKGKDVELRCDPISGHTALYWYRQSLGQGLEFLIYFQGNSAPDKSGLPSDRFSAERTGGSVSTLTIQRTQQEDSAVYLCTSSLEGFGYTFGSGTRLTVV.

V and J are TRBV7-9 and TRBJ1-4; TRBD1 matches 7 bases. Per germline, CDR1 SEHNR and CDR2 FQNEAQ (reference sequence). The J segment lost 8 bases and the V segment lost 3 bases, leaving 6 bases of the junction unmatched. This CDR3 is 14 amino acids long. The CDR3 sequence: CASSFDRVEEKLFF. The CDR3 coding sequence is TGTGCCAGCAGCTTCGACAGGGTCGAAGAAAAACTGTTTTTT. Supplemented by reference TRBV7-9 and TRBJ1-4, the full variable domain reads DTGVSQNPRHKITKRGQNVTFRCDPISEHNRLYWYRQTLGQGPEFLTYFQNEAQLEKSRLLSDRFSAERPKGSFSTLEIQRTEQGDSAMYLCASSFDRVEEKLFFGSGTQLSVL.

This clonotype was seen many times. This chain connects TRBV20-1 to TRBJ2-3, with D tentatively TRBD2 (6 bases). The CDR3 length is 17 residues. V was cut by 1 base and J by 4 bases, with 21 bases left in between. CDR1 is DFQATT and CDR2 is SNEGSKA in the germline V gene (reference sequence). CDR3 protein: CSARVFGLAREADTQYF. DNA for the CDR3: TGCAGTGCTAGAGTGTTTGGTCTAGCGAGAGAGGCAGATACGCAGTATTTT.

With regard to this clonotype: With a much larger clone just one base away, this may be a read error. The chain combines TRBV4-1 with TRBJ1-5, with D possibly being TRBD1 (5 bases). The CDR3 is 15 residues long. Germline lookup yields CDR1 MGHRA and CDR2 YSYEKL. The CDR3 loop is CASSQGLRGGQPEHF. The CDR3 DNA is TGCGCCAGCAGCCAAGGCCTAAGGGGAGGTCAGCCCGAGCATTTT.

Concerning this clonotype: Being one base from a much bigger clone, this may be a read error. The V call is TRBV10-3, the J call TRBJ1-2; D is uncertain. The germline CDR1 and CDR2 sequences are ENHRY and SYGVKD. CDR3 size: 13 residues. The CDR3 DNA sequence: TGTGCCATCAGTGAAGAACAGCACTATGTCTACACCTTC. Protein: CAISEEQHYVYTF.

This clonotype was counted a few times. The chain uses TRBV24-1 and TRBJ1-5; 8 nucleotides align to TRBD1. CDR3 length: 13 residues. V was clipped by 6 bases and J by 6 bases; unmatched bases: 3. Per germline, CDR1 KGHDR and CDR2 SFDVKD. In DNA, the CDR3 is TGTGCCACCAGTAGGACAGGGCTTCAGCCCCAGCATTTT. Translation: CATSRTGLQPQHF.

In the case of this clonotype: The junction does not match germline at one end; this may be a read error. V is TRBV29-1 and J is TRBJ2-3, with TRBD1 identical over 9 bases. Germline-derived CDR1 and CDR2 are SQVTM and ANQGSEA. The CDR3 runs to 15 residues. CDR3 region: CSVEQTGTGTGTQYF. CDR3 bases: TGTAGCGTTGAACAGACCGGGACAGGGACCGGTACGCAGTATTTT.

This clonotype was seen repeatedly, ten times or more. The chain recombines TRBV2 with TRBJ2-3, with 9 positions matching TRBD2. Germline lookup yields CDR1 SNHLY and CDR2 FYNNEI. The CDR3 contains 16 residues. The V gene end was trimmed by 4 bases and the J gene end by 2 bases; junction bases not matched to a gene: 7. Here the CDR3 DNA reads TGTGCCAGCAGTGGGGTAGCGGGAGACTACACAGATACGCAGTATTTT. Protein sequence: CASSGVAGDYTDTQYF.

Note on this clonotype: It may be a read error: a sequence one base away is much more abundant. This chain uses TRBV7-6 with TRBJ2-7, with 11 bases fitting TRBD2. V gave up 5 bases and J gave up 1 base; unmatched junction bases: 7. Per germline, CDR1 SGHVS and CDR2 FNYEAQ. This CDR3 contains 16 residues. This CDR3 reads CASSDGGLADSYEQYF. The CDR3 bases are TGTGCCAGCAGCGACGGGGGACTAGCGGATTCCTACGAGCAGTACTTC.

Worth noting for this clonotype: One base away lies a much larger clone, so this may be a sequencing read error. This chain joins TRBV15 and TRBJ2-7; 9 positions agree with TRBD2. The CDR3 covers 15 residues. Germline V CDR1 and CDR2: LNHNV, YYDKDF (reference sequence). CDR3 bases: TGTACCACCAGCAGAGAGCGGGAGGCCTTCCACGAGCAGTACTTC. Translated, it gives CTTSREREAFHEQYF.

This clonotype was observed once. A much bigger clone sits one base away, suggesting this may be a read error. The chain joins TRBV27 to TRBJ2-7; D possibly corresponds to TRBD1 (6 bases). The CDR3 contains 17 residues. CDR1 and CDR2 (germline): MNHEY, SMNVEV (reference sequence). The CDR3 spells CARSFQSSGTRLFEQYF. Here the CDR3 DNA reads TGTGCCAGAAGTTTTCAGTCTTCCGGGACACGGTTATTCGAGCAGTACTTC.

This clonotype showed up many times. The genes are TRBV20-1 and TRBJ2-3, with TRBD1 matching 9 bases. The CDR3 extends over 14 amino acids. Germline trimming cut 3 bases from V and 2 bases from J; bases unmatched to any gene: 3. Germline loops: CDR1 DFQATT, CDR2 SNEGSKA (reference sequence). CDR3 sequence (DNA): TGCAGTGCTAGGGACAGGGGATTCACAGATACGCAGTATTTT. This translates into CSARDRGFTDTQYF.

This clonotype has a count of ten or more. This CDR3 is CASSRERGTEAFF. Here the CDR3 DNA reads TGTGCCAGCAGCCGAGAAAGGGGCACTGAAGCTTTCTTT. The chain links TRBV28 to TRBJ1-1; a weak D match, TRBD1 (5 bases). Germline loops: CDR1 MDHEN, CDR2 SYDVKM. Trimming took off 6 bases at V and 4 bases at J, with 12 bases between the two ends. The CDR3 sequence is 13 residues long.

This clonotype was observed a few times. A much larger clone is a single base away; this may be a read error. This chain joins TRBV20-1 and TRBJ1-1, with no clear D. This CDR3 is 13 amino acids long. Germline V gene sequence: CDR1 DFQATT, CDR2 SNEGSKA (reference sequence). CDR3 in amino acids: CSAIPGENTKAFF. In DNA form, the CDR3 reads TGCAGTGCTATTCCGGGAGAGAACACTAAAGCTTTCTTT.

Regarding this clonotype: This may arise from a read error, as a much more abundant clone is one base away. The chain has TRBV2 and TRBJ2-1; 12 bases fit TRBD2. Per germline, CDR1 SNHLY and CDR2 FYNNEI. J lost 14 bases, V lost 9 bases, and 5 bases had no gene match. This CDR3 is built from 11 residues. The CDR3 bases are TGTGCCAGAACAGGACTAGCGGGAAAGTTCTTC. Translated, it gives CARTGLAGKFF. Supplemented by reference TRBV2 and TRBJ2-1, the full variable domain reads EPEVTQTPSHQVTQMGQEVILRCVPISNHLYFYWYRQILGQKVEFLVSFYNNEISEKSEIFDDQFSVERPDGSNFTLKIRSTKLEDSAMYFCARTGLAGKFFGPGTRLTVL.

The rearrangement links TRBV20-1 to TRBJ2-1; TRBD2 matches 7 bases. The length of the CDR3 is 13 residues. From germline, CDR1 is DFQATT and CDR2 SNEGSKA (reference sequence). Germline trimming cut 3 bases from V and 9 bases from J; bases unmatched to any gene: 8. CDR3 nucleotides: TGCAGTGCTAGGCCGAGCGGGATCGTTGAGCAGTTCTTC. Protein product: CSARPSGIVEQFF.

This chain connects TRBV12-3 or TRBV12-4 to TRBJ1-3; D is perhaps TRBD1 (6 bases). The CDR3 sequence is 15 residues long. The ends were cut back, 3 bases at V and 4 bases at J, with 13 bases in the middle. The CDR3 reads CASSFSPGGGNTIYF. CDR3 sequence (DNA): TGTGCCAGCAGTTTTTCCCCTGGGGGCGGAAACACCATATATTTT.

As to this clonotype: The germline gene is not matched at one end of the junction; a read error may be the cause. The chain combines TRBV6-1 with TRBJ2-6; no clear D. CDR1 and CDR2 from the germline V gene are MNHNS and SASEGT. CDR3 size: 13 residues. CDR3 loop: CATQNSAANVLTF. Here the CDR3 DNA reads TGTGCCACCCAGAACTCTGCGGCCAACGTCCTGACTTTC.

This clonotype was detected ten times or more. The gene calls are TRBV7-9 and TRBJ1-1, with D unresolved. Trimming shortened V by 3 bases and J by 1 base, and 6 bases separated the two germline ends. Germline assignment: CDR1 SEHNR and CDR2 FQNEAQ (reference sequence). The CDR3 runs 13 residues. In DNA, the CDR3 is TGTGCCAGCAGCTTGACACAGAACACTGAAGCTTTCTTT. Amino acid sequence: CASSLTQNTEAFF.

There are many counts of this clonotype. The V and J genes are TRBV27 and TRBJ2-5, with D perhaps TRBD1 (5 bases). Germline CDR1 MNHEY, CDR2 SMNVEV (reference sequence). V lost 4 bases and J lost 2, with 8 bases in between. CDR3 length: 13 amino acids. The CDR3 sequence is CASSSTVQETQYF. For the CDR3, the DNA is TGTGCCAGCAGTTCGACAGTGCAAGAGACCCAGTACTTC.